A single sample is the source of the 3 T cell receptor beta chains below, sequenced in a study of identifying expanded T cells in peripheral blood (dated by TCRdb to about 2019). Libraries were constructed by the immunoSEQ multiplex PCR assay. The source is immuneACCESS, and TCRdb retained only in-frame sequences with V and J called. Part of the clones is not carried over; for the studies checked, unresolved V genes explain less than half of this, and the remainder is unexplained. Recorded for this sample are approximately 110,000 clones; approximately 90% of them occurred a single time. The ten largest make up roughly 15% of the sample. Specimen: blood. The source is a person aged 18 to 70 in good health.

V and J are TRBV21-1 and TRBJ2-7; the table assigns TRBD1, which was not confirmed against the DNA. TRBV21-1 is listed as a pseudogene. The CDR3 sequence is 13 residues long. DNA of the CDR3: TGTGCCAGGAGGGACAGGACTTTCTACGAGCAGTACTTC. This translates into CARRDRTFYEQYF.

The count of this clone is one. This chain links TRBV10-3 with TRBJ2-4; 12 bases fit TRBD1. Trimming cost V 3 bases and J 0 bases; bases outside gene matches: 15. The CDR3 is 21 amino acids. The V gene's germline CDR1 is ENHRY and CDR2 SYGVKD. Written as DNA, the CDR3 is TGTGCCATCAGTGAAAAGGGACAGGGGGCAGGGTATGGGCAAGCCAAAAACATTCAGTACTTC. As protein: CAISEKGQGAGYGQAKNIQYF.

The chain combines TRBV18 with TRBJ2-7; 10 bases are shared with TRBD1. V was clipped by 6 bases and J by 7 bases; unmatched bases: 18. The germline V gene encodes CDR1 KGHSH and CDR2 LQKENI. The CDR3 spans 17 residues. The CDR3 sequence: CASSGPPPGQGRWEQYF. CDR3 DNA sequence: TGTGCCAGCTCCGGTCCTCCTCCGGGACAGGGGAGGTGGGAGCAGTACTTC.